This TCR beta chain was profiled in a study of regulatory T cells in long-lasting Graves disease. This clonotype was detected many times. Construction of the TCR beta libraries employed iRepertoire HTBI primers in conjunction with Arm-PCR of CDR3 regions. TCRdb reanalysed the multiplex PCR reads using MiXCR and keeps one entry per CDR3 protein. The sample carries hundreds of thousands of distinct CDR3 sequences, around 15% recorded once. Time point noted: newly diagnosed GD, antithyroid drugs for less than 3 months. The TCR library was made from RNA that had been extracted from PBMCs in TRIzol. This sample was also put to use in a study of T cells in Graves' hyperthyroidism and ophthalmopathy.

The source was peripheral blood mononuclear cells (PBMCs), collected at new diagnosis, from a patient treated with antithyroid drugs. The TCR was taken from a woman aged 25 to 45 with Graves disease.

The CDR3 loop is CASSGEGRKETQYF. The CDR3 region has the DNA TGTGCCAGCAGTGGGGAAGGCCGGAAAGAGACCCAGTACTTC. The V and J genes are TRBV2 and TRBJ2-5; D uncertain. V lost 4 bases, J lost 3 bases, and 12 bases lay in between. The CDR3 sequence is 14 residues long. The germline V gene encodes CDR1 SNHLY and CDR2 FYNNEI.